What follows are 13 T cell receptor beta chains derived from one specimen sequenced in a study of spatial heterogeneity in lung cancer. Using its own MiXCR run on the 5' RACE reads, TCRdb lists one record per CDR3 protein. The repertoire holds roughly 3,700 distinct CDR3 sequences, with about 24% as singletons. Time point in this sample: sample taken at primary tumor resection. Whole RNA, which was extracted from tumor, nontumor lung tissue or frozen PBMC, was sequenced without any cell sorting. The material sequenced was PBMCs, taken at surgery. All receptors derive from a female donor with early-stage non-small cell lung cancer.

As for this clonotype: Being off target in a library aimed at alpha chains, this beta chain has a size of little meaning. The CDR3 nucleotides are TGTGCCAGCAGCTTAGATTTAGCTGGGGCCAACGTCCTGACTTTC. It is translated as CASSLDLAGANVLTF. The chain combines TRBV11-2 with TRBJ2-6, with D hard to call. V was cut by 0 bases and J by 2 bases, with 5 bases left in between. CDR1 and CDR2 (germline): SGHAT, FQNNGV. CDR3 size: 15 residues.

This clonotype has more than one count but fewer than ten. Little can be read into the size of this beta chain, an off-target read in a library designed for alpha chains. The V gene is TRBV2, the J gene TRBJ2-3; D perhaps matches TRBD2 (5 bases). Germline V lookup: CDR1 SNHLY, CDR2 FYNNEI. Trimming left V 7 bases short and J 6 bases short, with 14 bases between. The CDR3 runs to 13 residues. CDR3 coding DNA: TGTGCCAGCACGTATCGGCGCGGGGATACGCAGTATTTT. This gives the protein CASTYRRGDTQYF.

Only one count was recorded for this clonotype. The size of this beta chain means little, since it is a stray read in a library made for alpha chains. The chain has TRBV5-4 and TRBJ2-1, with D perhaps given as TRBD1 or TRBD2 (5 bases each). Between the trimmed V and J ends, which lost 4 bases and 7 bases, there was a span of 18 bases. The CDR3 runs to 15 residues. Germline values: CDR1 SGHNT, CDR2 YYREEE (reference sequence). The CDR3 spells CASSGGPNLGNEQFF. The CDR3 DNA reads TGTGCCAGCAGCGGGGGACCGAACTTAGGGAATGAGCAGTTCTTC.

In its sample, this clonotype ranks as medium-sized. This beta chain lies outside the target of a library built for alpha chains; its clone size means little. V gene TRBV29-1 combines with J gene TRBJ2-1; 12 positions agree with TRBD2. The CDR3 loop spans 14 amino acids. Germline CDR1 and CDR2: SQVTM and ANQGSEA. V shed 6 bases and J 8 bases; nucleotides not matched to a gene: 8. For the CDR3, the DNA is TGCAGCGTGGGGAGGACTAGCGGGACTCATGAGCAGTTCTTC. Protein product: CSVGRTSGTHEQFF.

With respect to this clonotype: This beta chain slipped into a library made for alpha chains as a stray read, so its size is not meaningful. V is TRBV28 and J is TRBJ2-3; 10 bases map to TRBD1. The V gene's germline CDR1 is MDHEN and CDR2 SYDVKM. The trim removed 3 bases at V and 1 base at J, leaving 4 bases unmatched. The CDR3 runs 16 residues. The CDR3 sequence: CASSLGTGARTDTQYF. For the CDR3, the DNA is TGTGCCAGCAGTTTGGGGACAGGGGCTCGCACAGATACGCAGTATTTT.

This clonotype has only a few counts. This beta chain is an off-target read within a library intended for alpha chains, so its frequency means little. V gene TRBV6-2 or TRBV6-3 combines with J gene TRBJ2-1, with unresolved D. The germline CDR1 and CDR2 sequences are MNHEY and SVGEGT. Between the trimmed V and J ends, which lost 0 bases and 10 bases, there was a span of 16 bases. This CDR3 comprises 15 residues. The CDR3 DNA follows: TGTGCCAGCAGTTACTCCCGGGCCGGCCGCCAGGAGCAGTTCTTC. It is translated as CASSYSRAGRQEQFF.

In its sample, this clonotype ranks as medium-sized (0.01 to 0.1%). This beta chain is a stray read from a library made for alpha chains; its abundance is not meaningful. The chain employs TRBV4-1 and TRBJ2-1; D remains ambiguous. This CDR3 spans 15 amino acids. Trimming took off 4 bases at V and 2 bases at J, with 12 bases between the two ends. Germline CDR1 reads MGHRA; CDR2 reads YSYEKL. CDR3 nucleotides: TGCGCCAGCAGCCCCTCTTGGATCGCCTACAATGAGCAGTTCTTC. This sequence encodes CASSPSWIAYNEQFF.

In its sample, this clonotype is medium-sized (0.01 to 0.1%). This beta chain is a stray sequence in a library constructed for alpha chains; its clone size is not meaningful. For the CDR3, the DNA is TGTGCCAGCAGTTGGCCCCAGGGGAACGAGCAGTACTTC. Translated: CASSWPQGNEQYF. The chain combines TRBV28 with TRBJ2-7, with D perhaps matching TRBD1 (6 bases). CDR1 MDHEN and CDR2 SYDVKM come from the germline V gene. This CDR3 is built from 13 residues. V was pared by 4 bases and J by 5 bases, with 12 bases between.

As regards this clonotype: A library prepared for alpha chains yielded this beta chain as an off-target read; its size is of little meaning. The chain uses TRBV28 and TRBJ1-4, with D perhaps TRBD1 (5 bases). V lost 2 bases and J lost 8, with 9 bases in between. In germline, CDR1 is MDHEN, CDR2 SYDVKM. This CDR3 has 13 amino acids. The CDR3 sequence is CASSLRRGEKLFF. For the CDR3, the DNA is TGTGCCAGCAGTTTAAGGAGGGGCGAAAAACTGTTTTTT.

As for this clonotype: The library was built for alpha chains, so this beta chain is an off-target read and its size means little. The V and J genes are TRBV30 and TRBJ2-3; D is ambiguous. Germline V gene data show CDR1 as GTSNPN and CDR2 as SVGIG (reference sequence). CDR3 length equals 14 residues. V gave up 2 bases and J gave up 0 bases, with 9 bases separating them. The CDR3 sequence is CAWSRPTSTDTQYF. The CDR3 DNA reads TGTGCCTGGAGTCGACCTACTAGCACAGATACGCAGTATTTT.

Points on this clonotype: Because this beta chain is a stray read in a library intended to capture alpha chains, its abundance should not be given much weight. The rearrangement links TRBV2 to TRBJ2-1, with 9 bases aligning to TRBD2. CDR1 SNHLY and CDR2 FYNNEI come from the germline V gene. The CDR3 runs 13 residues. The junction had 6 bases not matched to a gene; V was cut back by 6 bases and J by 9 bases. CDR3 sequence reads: CASSRTSVGEQFF. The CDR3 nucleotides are TGTGCCAGCAGCCGGACTAGCGTAGGTGAGCAGTTCTTC.

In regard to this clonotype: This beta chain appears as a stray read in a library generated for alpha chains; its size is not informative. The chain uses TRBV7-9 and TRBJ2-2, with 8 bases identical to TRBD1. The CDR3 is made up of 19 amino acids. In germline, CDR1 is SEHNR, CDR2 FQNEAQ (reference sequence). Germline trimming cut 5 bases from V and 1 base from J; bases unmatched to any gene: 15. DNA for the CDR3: TGTGCCAGCAGCAAACAAAAGGGTACCGGGACAGGGAACACCGGGGAGCTGTTTTTT. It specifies CASSKQKGTGTGNTGELFF.

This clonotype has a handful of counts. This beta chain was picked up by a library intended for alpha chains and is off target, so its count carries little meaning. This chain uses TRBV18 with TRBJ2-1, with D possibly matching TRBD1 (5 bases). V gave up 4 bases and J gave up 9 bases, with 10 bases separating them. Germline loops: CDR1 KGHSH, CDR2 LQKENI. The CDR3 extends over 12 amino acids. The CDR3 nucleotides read TGTGCCAGCTCACATAGGGGATCTGAGCAGTTCTTC. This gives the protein CASSHRGSEQFF.